Shown below are 13 T cell receptor beta chains from a single sample sequenced in a study of blood T cell repertoires in COVID-19. Profiled with immunoSEQ multiplex PCR; TCRdb holds only in-frame clones, not every one. The sample lists approximately 200,000 clones, approximately 80% seen once, with 4.5% to 5.5% in the top ten. Sequences were obtained from peripheral blood. The receptor set was obtained from a woman aged 55-70 years who had recovered from COVID-19.

The chain combines TRBV11-2 with TRBJ2-1; the D gene is possibly TRBD2 (6 bases). CDR1 is SGHAT, CDR2 FQNNGV, per germline. The CDR3 spans 15 residues. V was clipped by 6 bases and J by 5 bases, with 17 bases between them. The CDR3, as DNA: TGTGCCAGCAGGCTCCGGGACTGGTCGAACAATGAGCAGTTCTTC. Its translation: CASRLRDWSNNEQFF.

This chain joins TRBV7-6 and TRBJ2-1; weak D call: TRBD1 (6 bases). This CDR3 is built from 12 residues. The germline V gene encodes CDR1 SGHVS and CDR2 FNYEAQ. V shed 4 bases and J shed 5 bases, with 6 bases lying between them. The CDR3 here is CASSYRDNEQFF. CDR3 bases: TGTGCCAGCAGCTACAGGGACAATGAGCAGTTCTTC.

The genes are TRBV14 and TRBJ2-7; tentatively, D is TRBD1 (6 bases). The CDR3 is made up of 17 amino acids. The germline gives CDR1 SGHDN, CDR2 FVKESK. The ends were cut back, 1 base at V and 5 bases at J, with 21 bases in the middle. CDR3 DNA: TGTGCCAGCAGCCAAGTTATGTTGCTCAGGGGTCCAGACGAGCAGTACTTC. It translates to CASSQVMLLRGPDEQYF.

This clone showed up just once. The rearrangement links TRBV7-2 to TRBJ1-2; 7 bases match TRBD1. CDR1 and CDR2 from the germline V gene are SGHTA and FQGNSA. The CDR3 totals 14 residues. V trimming: 2 bases; J trimming: 4 bases; junction bases outside the gene matches: 4. This chain's CDR3 is CASSLRQGSYGYTF. DNA of the CDR3: TGTGCCAGCAGCTTACGACAGGGTAGCTATGGCTACACCTTC. The full variable domain, in which reference TRBV7-2 and TRBJ1-2 provide the parts outside the CDR3, is GAGVSQSPSNKVTEKGKDVELRCDPISGHTALYWYRQSLGQGLEFLIYFQGNSAPDKSGLPSDRFSAERTGGSVSTLTIQRTQQEDSAVYLCASSLRQGSYGYTFGSGTRLTVV.

This sequence joins TRBV15 and TRBJ1-1; unclear D gene. Germline CDR1 and CDR2: LNHNV and YYDKDF (reference sequence). The CDR3 covers 12 residues. Trimming took off 1 base at V and 5 bases at J, with 5 bases between the two ends. The CDR3 region is CATSRVRTEAFF. The CDR3 DNA is TGTGCCACCAGCAGAGTGAGGACTGAAGCTTTCTTT.

The chain recombines TRBV5-4 with TRBJ2-4; D is perhaps TRBD1 (6 bases). The CDR3 contains 16 residues. From germline, CDR1 is SGHNT and CDR2 YYREEE (reference sequence). The V end lost 4 bases, the J end lost 5 bases, and 19 bases lay between the germline ends. CDR3 DNA: TGTGCCAGCAGCCGGGGAAAAGGGGGAGTGGAAAACATTCAGTACTTC. Translation gives CASSRGKGGVENIQYF.

J is TRBJ1-5 and V is TRBV20-1, with TRBD1 as a possible D gene (6 bases). V was cut by 3 bases and J by 6 bases, with 15 bases left in between. CDR1 DFQATT and CDR2 SNEGSKA come from the germline V gene (reference sequence). This CDR3 is built from 14 residues. The CDR3: CSASGGRPGQPQHF. CDR3 DNA sequence: TGCAGTGCTAGTGGGGGCAGACCGGGTCAGCCCCAGCATTTT.

The gene calls are TRBV18 and TRBJ2-1, with D maybe TRBD2 (6 bases). CDR1 is KGHSH, CDR2 LQKENI, per germline. Trimming cost V 1 base and J 4 bases, with 14 bases left between them. The CDR3 consists of 16 residues. CDR3 in amino acids: CASSPRRESIYNEQFF. In DNA, the CDR3 is TGTGCCAGCTCACCACGGCGGGAATCAATATACAATGAGCAGTTCTTC.

This clone was seen a few times. V usage is TRBV7-2 and J usage is TRBJ1-2; perhaps TRBD1 as D (5 bases). Trimming took 5 bases from V and 5 from J, leaving 18 bases between them. Per the germline V gene, CDR1 is SGHTA and CDR2 is FQGNSA. CDR3 length: 15 amino acids. In DNA, the CDR3 is TGTGCCAGCAGCCCAAGCGGGGCGTTCGGGTATGGCTACACCTTC. Its translation is CASSPSGAFGYGYTF.

The genes are TRBV4-2 and TRBJ1-2; maybe TRBD1 (6 bases). Germline-derived CDR1 and CDR2 are LGHNA and YNFKEQ. Trimming removed 4 bases at V and 2 bases at J, with 11 bases between. This CDR3 is 14 amino acids long. Here the CDR3 DNA reads TGTGCCAGCAGCCGACAGGCAGGGAACTATGGCTACACCTTC. It encodes CASSRQAGNYGYTF.

The genes are TRBV6-4 and TRBJ1-1, with 9 nucleotides matching TRBD1. Germline lookup yields CDR1 MRHNA and CDR2 SNTAGT. This CDR3 region has 14 residues. V dropped 7 bases and J dropped 0; count of bases not matched to a gene: 3. The CDR3 coding sequence is TGTGCCAGCACCTGGACAGGGGTGAACACTGAAGCTTTCTTT. Amino acids: CASTWTGVNTEAFF.

The DNA for the CDR3 is TGCAGCGTTCCGGAGTCCCCAGATACGCAGTATTTT. Protein product: CSVPESPDTQYF. This chain uses TRBV29-1 with TRBJ2-3; D unclear. CDR3 length: 12 residues. V lost 5 bases to trimming and J lost 4 bases, with 10 bases between them. Germline V gene sequence: CDR1 SQVTM, CDR2 ANQGSEA.

This clone appeared a single time. The chain couples TRBV5-5 to TRBJ2-2; 10 bases map to TRBD1. The V gene's germline CDR1 is SGHKS and CDR2 YYEKEE (reference sequence). The CDR3 loop spans 17 amino acids. The junction had 8 bases not matched to a gene; V was cut back by 1 base and J by 5 bases. CDR3 nucleotides: TGTGCCAGCAGCTTGTATGTTGGACAGGGGGTTACCGGGGAGCTGTTTTTT. It translates to CASSLYVGQGVTGELFF.